The 20 T cell receptor beta chains listed next were all sequenced from one sample in a study of shared clonotypes between healthy human individuals. This table comes from immunoSEQ multiplex PCR, and its TCRdb copy is limited to in-frame clones, with some not included. Counted here are 2 million to 2.5 million clones, more than 90% occurring once; the ten biggest clones make up roughly 0.13%. The sample taken for sequencing was naive CD4+ T cells sorted from blood. The sample's subset: CD45RA+ positively selected. The receptors shown here come from a man younger than 35 in good health.

The chain combines TRBV6-5 with TRBJ2-2; possibly TRBD1 for D (5 bases). Trimming pared 2 bases from V and 6 bases from J, leaving 13 bases between. CDR3 length: 15 amino acids. Germline values: CDR1 MNHEY, CDR2 SVGAGI. CDR3 sequence (DNA): TGTGCCAGCAGTTACCAGTGGAAACAGGCCGGGGAGCTGTTTTTT. Translation gives CASSYQWKQAGELFF.

This rearrangement joins TRBV19 to TRBJ1-4; the match to TRBD1 covers 7 bases. CDR3 length: 11 residues. CDR1 LNHDA and CDR2 SQIVND come from the germline V gene (reference sequence). V lost 6 bases to trimming and J lost 13 bases; unmatched junction nucleotides: 5. The CDR3 coding sequence is TGTGCCAGTAGCTACGACAGGGCACTGTTTTTT. This encodes CASSYDRALFF. Based on the CDR3 plus reference TRBV19 and TRBJ1-4, the full variable domain is DGGITQSPKYLFRKEGQNVTLSCEQNLNHDAMYWYRQDPGQGLRLIYYSQIVNDFQKGDIAEGYSVSREKKESFPLTVTSAQKNPTAFYLCASSYDRALFFGSGTQLSVL.

J is TRBJ2-7 and V is TRBV5-1, with 8 bases fitting TRBD1. The CDR3 loop spans 14 amino acids. Unmatched junction bases numbered 6, after V lost 2 bases and J lost 5 bases. Germline V gene data show CDR1 as SGHRS and CDR2 as YFSETQ. CDR3 in amino acids: CASSFTGGIDEQYF. The CDR3 DNA sequence: TGCGCCAGCAGCTTTACAGGGGGGATCGACGAGCAGTACTTC.

This chain connects TRBV6-5 to TRBJ2-3; 10 positions match TRBD1. Germline-derived CDR1 and CDR2 are MNHEY and SVGAGI. This CDR3 is 15 amino acids long. The junction had 6 bases not matched to a gene; V was cut back by 7 bases and J by 2 bases. This chain's CDR3 is CASTTGTGATDTQYF. The CDR3 bases are TGTGCCAGCACCACGGGGACAGGGGCCACAGATACGCAGTATTTT.

V and J are TRBV11-2 and TRBJ2-5, with D possibly TRBD2 on 5 matching bases. Germline V gene lookup returns CDR1 SGHAT and CDR2 FQNNGV. The CDR3 loop spans 16 amino acids. V shed 2 bases and J shed 5 bases, with 18 bases lying between them. Written as DNA, the CDR3 is TGTGCCAGCAGCTTATCAGTCGTCCTAGAGGGCGAGACCCAGTACTTC. Its translation: CASSLSVVLEGETQYF.

The chain couples TRBV5-4 to TRBJ2-6; D ambiguous. Trimming removed 4 bases at V and 0 bases at J, with 5 bases between. CDR3 length equals 14 residues. Germline values: CDR1 SGHNT, CDR2 YYREEE (reference sequence). In nucleotides, the CDR3 is TGTGCCAGCAGCGCCCCCTCTGGGGCCAACGTCCTGACTTTC. It yields the protein CASSAPSGANVLTF.

The gene calls are TRBV6-5 and TRBJ1-1; D is possibly TRBD1 (6 bases). Germline CDR1 is MNHEY and CDR2 is SVGAGI. The CDR3 loop spans 12 amino acids. Trimming cost V 5 bases and J 11 bases, with 15 bases left between them. The CDR3: CASSLPGAGAFF. CDR3 nucleotide sequence: TGTGCCAGCAGTCTGCCGGGGGCGGGGGCTTTCTTT.

The chain links TRBV30 to TRBJ1-2, with 10 bases that match TRBD1. The CDR3 extends over 12 amino acids. Germline V gene data show CDR1 as GTSNPN and CDR2 as SVGIG (reference sequence). CDR3 bases: TGTGCTTATAGGGACAGGGGCTATGGCTACACCTTC. Encoded protein: CAYRDRGYGYTF. The whole variable domain, filled in from reference TRBV30 and TRBJ1-2, reads SQTIHQWPATLVQPVGSPLSLECTVEGTSNPNLYWYRQAAGRGLQLLFYSVGIGQISSEVPQNLSASRPQDRQFILSSKKLLLSDSGFYLCAYRDRGYGYTFGSGTRLTVV.

V gene TRBV7-8 combines with J gene TRBJ2-7, with D perhaps TRBD2 (6 bases). This CDR3 is built from 14 residues. Germline V gene sequence: CDR1 SGHVS, CDR2 FQNEAQ. V shed 1 base and J shed 6 bases, with 13 bases lying between them. CDR3 sequence (DNA): TGTGCCAGCAGCTTAGGTCAAATGGGGGGCGAGCAGTACTTC. It encodes CASSLGQMGGEQYF.

This chain uses TRBV6-5 with TRBJ2-7; 7 bases are shared with TRBD2. With V trimmed by 6 bases and J by 5 bases, 10 bases remained unmatched. From germline, CDR1 is MNHEY and CDR2 SVGAGI. This CDR3 comprises 14 residues. Here the CDR3 DNA reads TGTGCCAGCAGCCAACTGGGAGGGCCCCACGAGCAGTACTTC. As protein: CASSQLGGPHEQYF.

This sequence joins TRBV5-4 and TRBJ2-2; tentatively, D is TRBD1 (6 bases). Trimming left V 6 bases short and J 0 bases short, with 12 bases between. CDR3 length: 15 residues. Germline assignment: CDR1 SGHNT and CDR2 YYREEE (reference sequence). The CDR3 bases are TGTGCCAGCACCCTCCAGGGGTCGAACACCGGGGAGCTGTTTTTT. Its protein is CASTLQGSNTGELFF.

CDR3: CASSYWQGVGYTF. In nucleotides, the CDR3 is TGTGCCAGCAGTTATTGGCAGGGAGTGGGCTACACCTTC. The chain has TRBV6-5 and TRBJ1-2; the D gene is possibly TRBD1 (5 bases). The germline gives CDR1 MNHEY, CDR2 SVGAGI. Trimming shortened V by 3 bases and J by 8 bases, and 13 bases separated the two germline ends. The CDR3 extends over 13 amino acids.

The chain is built from TRBV28 and TRBJ1-2; no clear D gene. Per germline, CDR1 MDHEN and CDR2 SYDVKM. CDR3 length equals 12 residues. Between the trimmed V and J ends, which lost 5 bases and 6 bases, there was a span of 10 bases. The CDR3 here is CASSTPGNGYTF. CDR3 coding DNA: TGTGCCAGCAGTACCCCGGGTAATGGCTACACCTTC.

This sequence joins TRBV2 and TRBJ1-6, with 7 bases fitting TRBD1. This CDR3 spans 14 amino acids. The germline gives CDR1 SNHLY, CDR2 FYNNEI. V was clipped by 4 bases and J by 12 bases; unmatched bases: 9. The CDR3 loop is CASSAPGQWGPLHF. The CDR3 DNA sequence: TGTGCCAGCAGTGCACCGGGACAGTGGGGACCCCTCCACTTT.

This chain joins TRBV30 and TRBJ1-5; D is unresolved. The V and J ends lost 1 base and 5 bases respectively, with 9 bases between them. This CDR3 region has 13 residues. Germline V gene lookup returns CDR1 GTSNPN and CDR2 SVGIG (reference sequence). CDR3 DNA: TGTGCCTGGAGTGGCGAGGTGGATCAGCCCCAGCATTTT. Protein product: CAWSGEVDQPQHF.

The DNA of the CDR3 is TGTGCCAGCTCACTTACCGGGACTAGCGGGAGCGATGAGCAGTTCTTC. This sequence encodes CASSLTGTSGSDEQFF. The rearrangement links TRBV18 to TRBJ2-1; 14 bases match TRBD2. The CDR3 runs 16 residues. Germline V gene data show CDR1 as KGHSH and CDR2 as LQKENI. Trimming removed 4 bases from V and 8 bases from J; junction bases left unmatched: 7.

The chain carries TRBV25-1 and TRBJ1-2, with 12 positions matching TRBD1. This CDR3 has 16 amino acids. Germline V gene lookup returns CDR1 MGHDK and CDR2 SYGVNS. V dropped 4 bases and J dropped 3; count of bases not matched to a gene: 6. The CDR3 nucleotides are TGTGCCAGCAGTGCCGGGACAGGGGGCGGATACTATGGCTACACCTTC. Its translation: CASSAGTGGGYYGYTF.

The chain uses TRBV28 and TRBJ1-4, with TRBD1 matching 8 bases. The CDR3 is made up of 15 amino acids. Losses at the gene ends were 4 bases for V and 8 bases for J; bases not matched to a gene: 9. Germline lookup yields CDR1 MDHEN and CDR2 SYDVKM. The CDR3 nucleotides read TGTGCCAGCAGTTCGCCCGGGACAGGCGTAGAAAAACTGTTTTTT. Encoded protein: CASSSPGTGVEKLFF.

The J gene is TRBJ2-2, the V gene TRBV18; D ambiguous. V was clipped by 5 bases and J by 1 base, with 11 bases between them. This CDR3 is built from 15 residues. Germline CDR1 is KGHSH and CDR2 is LQKENI. The CDR3 DNA follows: TGTGCCAGCTCAGAACTTCAAGAGAACACCGGGGAGCTGTTTTTT. Translation gives CASSELQENTGELFF.

The chain recombines TRBV5-4 with TRBJ2-4; 11 bases align to TRBD2. With 2 bases clipped from V and 3 bases from J, the junction kept 4 bases outside the gene matches. This CDR3 region has 16 residues. Per germline, CDR1 SGHNT and CDR2 YYREEE (reference sequence). CDR3: CASSLSGTSGKNIQYF. DNA for the CDR3: TGTGCCAGCAGCTTATCCGGGACTAGCGGCAAAAACATTCAGTACTTC.